This T cell receptor (beta chain) was documented in a study of cytomegalovirus exposure and HLA in healthy donors. Between the trimmed V and J ends, which lost 7 bases and 0 bases, there was a span of 10 bases. The CDR3 extends over 14 amino acids. Germline CDR1 reads SNHLY; CDR2 reads FYNNEI. The study ran its PCR with 60 Vbeta and 13 Jbeta primers. The repertoire was sequenced with immunoSEQ multiplex PCR; TCRdb's copy has only in-frame clones and lacks some. The table shows 150,000 to 200,000 clones, with around four fifths occurring only once. This TCR was sampled from a girl under 18 in good health and CMV-seropositive. This chain connects TRBV2 to TRBJ1-3; D uncertain. The sample taken for sequencing was PBMCs. The CDR3 protein is CASNIVFSGNTIYF. The CDR3 nucleotides read TGTGCCAGCAACATCGTTTTCTCTGGAAACACCATATATTTT.